This T cell receptor beta chain came from a study of regulatory T cells in long-lasting Graves disease. Time point reported: persistent/refractory GD, antithyroid drugs over 5 years with positive TRAb. RNA from PBMCs was the source of the TCR library. iRepertoire HTBI primers and Arm-PCR of CDR3 regions built TCR beta libraries. TCRdb called the multiplex PCR reads again in MiXCR, with one record for every CDR3 protein. Of around 400,000 distinct CDR3 sequences in the sample, around 20% were seen once. The starting material was peripheral blood mononuclear cells (PBMCs), obtained when the disease was refractory, from a patient treated with antithyroid drugs. This clonotype was obtained from a female donor with Graves disease.

This CDR3 reads CASSSRPASYNSPLHF. CDR3 in DNA: TGTGCCAGCAGCTCCCGCCCCGCGTCCTATAATTCACCCCTCCACTTT. The V call is TRBV7-2, the J call TRBJ1-6; D not certain. CDR3 length: 16 amino acids. Germline CDR1 SGHTA, CDR2 FQGNSA. Trimming pared 4 bases from V and 1 base from J, leaving 11 bases between.